A selection of T cell receptor beta chains follows, all from one sample in a study of blood T cell repertoires in COVID-19. Sequenced by immunoSEQ multiplex PCR; TCRdb stores in-frame clones only, minus some. The repertoire holds 90,000 or so clones, with 85% as singletons. Sequenced input: peripheral blood. All receptors derive from a man aged 55 to 70 with acute or convalescent COVID-19. Both conserved end residues are part of each CDR3. A D gene is named only where the DNA matches it firmly. For some rows the clone size is stated as once, few or many, or as a class when expanded; others skip it.

j_call clone_size d_call v_call cdr3_nt cdr3_aa
TRBJ2-5 - - TRBV5-1 TGCGCCAGCAGCTTGGACTCCCCTAGGTTCGGCCAGTACTTC CASSLDSPRFGQYF
TRBJ1-5 few TRBD1 TRBV6-5 TGTGCCACCGGACAGGGAATCAATCAGCCCCAGCATTTT CATGQGINQPQHF
TRBJ2-3 - - TRBV5-1 TGCGCCAGCAGCCCGATCTGGGGGCTCGATACGCAGTATTTT CASSPIWGLDTQYF
TRBJ1-1 - TRBD1 TRBV19 TGTGCCAGTAGTGCCGGCCTGACAGGGGTAGGCACTGAAGCTTTCTTT CASSAGLTGVGTEAFF
TRBJ2-3 - - TRBV5-1 TGCGCCAGCAGCTCTGACAGAGGCACAGATACGCAGTATTTT CASSSDRGTDTQYF
TRBJ2-7 - TRBD2 TRBV2 TGTGCCAATAGCGGGGGCACCTACGAGCAGTACTTC CANSGGTYEQYF
TRBJ2-3 - TRBD2 TRBV27 TGTGCCAGCAGTTTAATCCTAGCGGGAGGGCCCCAAGATACGCAGTATTTT CASSLILAGGPQDTQYF
TRBJ1-1 - - TRBV5-6 TGTGCCAGCAGCTTGGGACCAGGTTCGCTGAACACTGAAGCTTTCTTT CASSLGPGSLNTEAFF
TRBJ1-2 - TRBD1 TRBV15 TGTGCCACCAGCACTCGAGACAGGGCTCAATATGGCTACACCTTC CATSTRDRAQYGYTF
TRBJ2-1 once TRBD1 TRBV5-1 TGCGCCAGCAGCCCCAGGGACAGTTCCTACAATGAGCAGTTCTTC CASSPRDSSYNEQFF
TRBJ2-7 - TRBD1 TRBV5-4 TGTGCCAGCAGCGCCAGGGGGTCTTATAACGACGAGCAGTACTTC CASSARGSYNDEQYF
TRBJ1-6 - - TRBV10-2 TGCGCCACAGGCTCCCGGACACCGATTTTACTTCACCTCCACTTT CATGSRTPILLHLHF
TRBJ1-5 - - TRBV6-4 TGTGCCAGCACCGGGGGAGGTGGGCACGATAGCAATCAGCCCCAGCATTTT CASTGGGGHDSNQPQHF
TRBJ2-3 - TRBD2 TRBV18 TGTGCCAGCTCACTAACTAGCGGGGGTACAGATACGCAGTATTTT CASSLTSGGTDTQYF
TRBJ2-3 once - TRBV14 TGTGCCAGCAGCCCCCGCGGTATAAGAACGCAGTATTTT CASSPRGIRTQYF
TRBJ2-1 - TRBD2 TRBV3-1/TRBV3-2 TGTGCCAGCAGCCAAGGGATAGCGGGAGGGACCAATGAGCAGTTCTTC CASSQGIAGGTNEQFF
TRBJ1-6 few - TRBV6-1 TGTGCCAGCAGTGAAAGGGGAGGTAATTCACCCCTCCACTTT CASSERGGNSPLHF
TRBJ2-7 few - TRBV30 TGTGCCTGGTCAGGGCTCTCCGAGCAGTACTTC CAWSGLSEQYF
TRBJ1-2 - - TRBV27 TGTGCCAGCAGTTCCCCCAACACCGACCGCAGGGGCTACACCTTC CASSSPNTDRRGYTF
TRBJ2-2 - - TRBV5-1 TGCGCCAGCAGCTTGGCCGGTTCCCGCAGGGGCACCGGGGAGCTGTTTTTT CASSLAGSRRGTGELFF
TRBJ1-1 few - TRBV27 TGTGCCAGCAGTTTAACCGGCACCACGGGGAACACTGAAGCTTTCTTT CASSLTGTTGNTEAFF
TRBJ1-4 - - TRBV5-1 TGCGCCAGCAGCTCTCAGGGGAGAGGGGCGAATGAAAAACTGTTTTTT CASSSQGRGANEKLFF
TRBJ2-7 - TRBD1 TRBV11-3 TGTGCCAGCAGCCCTGGGACAGCCTACGAGCAGTACTTC CASSPGTAYEQYF
TRBJ2-2 few - TRBV10-2 TGCGCCAGCAGGACAGAGACGAACACCGGGGAGCTGTTTTTT CASRTETNTGELFF
TRBJ2-7 - TRBD2 TRBV30 TGTGCCTCAAAAGAGGGGCTAGCGGGAGGGCCGGTCGAGCAGTACTTC CASKEGLAGGPVEQYF
TRBJ1-6 - - TRBV11-2 TGTGCCAGCAGCTTTTCCGCCGGCGGAAATAATTCACCCCTCCACTTT CASSFSAGGNNSPLHF
TRBJ2-7 - - TRBV29-1 TGCAGCGTGGCCTCCGGAGTATACGAGCAGTACTTC CSVASGVYEQYF
TRBJ1-5 - TRBD1 TRBV30 TGTGCCATGGGACAGGGCCCCGATCAGCCCCAGCATTTT CAMGQGPDQPQHF
TRBJ2-5 - TRBD1 TRBV6-6 TGTGCCAGCAGTCCCCCAAGGACAGGGGGGAATCAAGAGACCCAGTACTTC CASSPPRTGGNQETQYF
TRBJ2-7 - - TRBV6-5 TGTGCCAGCAGGCGTACCTACTACGAGCAGTACTTC CASRRTYYEQYF
TRBJ1-5 - - TRBV4-3 TGCGCCAGCAGCCAAGCCTGGACAGGCAATCAGCCCCAGCATTTT CASSQAWTGNQPQHF
TRBJ2-1 - TRBD2 TRBV3-1/TRBV3-2 TGTGCCAGCAGCCAAGGTTATAGCGGGAGTGATGAGCAGTTCTTC CASSQGYSGSDEQFF
TRBJ2-2 - - TRBV3-1/TRBV3-2 TGTGCCAGCAGCCAAGGCAGGAACACCGGGGAGCTGTTTTTT CASSQGRNTGELFF
TRBJ2-5 - - TRBV5-1 TGCGCCAGCAGTCGAGGGTTAGAGACCCAGTACTTC CASSRGLETQYF
TRBJ2-5 - TRBD2 TRBV3-1/TRBV3-2 TGTGCCAGCAGCCAAGACGGTAGCGGGAGGGTAAGTCGTATGGAGACCCAGTACTTC CASSQDGSGRVSRMETQYF
TRBJ2-5 - TRBD2 TRBV10-3 TGTGCCATCAGTGAGTCTAGCGGGAGTAAAGAGACCCAGTACTTC CAISESSGSKETQYF
TRBJ1-1 once - TRBV18 TGTGCCAGCTCACCTCCCCTTATCCCTGAAGCTTTCTTT CASSPPLIPEAFF
TRBJ2-1 - - TRBV6-2/TRBV6-3 TGTGCCAGCAGTTACTCGGAGGCCCAAACCGCGCAGTTCTTC CASSYSEAQTAQFF
TRBJ1-5 - TRBD1 TRBV5-1 TGCGCCAGCAGCAGAACAGGGGGTGTGCAGCCCCAGCATTTT CASSRTGGVQPQHF
TRBJ2-1 few TRBD2 TRBV19 TGTGCCAGTGAGGGATCGCGGGGGTACAATGAGCAGTTCTTC CASEGSRGYNEQFF
TRBJ2-1 - TRBD2 TRBV10-3 TGTGCCATCAGGGAACTAGCGGGAGGCCAATACAATGAGCAGTTCTTC CAIRELAGGQYNEQFF
TRBJ2-2 few - TRBV6-2/TRBV6-3 TGTGCCAGCAGTTTGAGAGGGGACTACACCGGGGAGCTGTTTTTT CASSLRGDYTGELFF
TRBJ2-1 once - TRBV11-3 TGTGCCAGCAGCTTAGGAGGGTCGCACAATGAGCAGTTCTTC CASSLGGSHNEQFF
TRBJ2-7 - - TRBV7-9 TGTGCCAGCAGCTTAGAGGGTAGCGGAACCTACGAGCAGTACTTC CASSLEGSGTYEQYF
TRBJ2-1 once TRBD2 TRBV9 TGTGCCAGCAGCGTCAGCGGGGGTTTCTACAATGAGCAGTTCTTC CASSVSGGFYNEQFF
TRBJ1-2 - TRBD1 TRBV3-1/TRBV3-2 TGTGCCAGCAGCCGCGTCAGGGACAGTTCTTATGGCTACACCTTC CASSRVRDSSYGYTF
TRBJ2-3 - TRBD1 TRBV6-5 TGTGCCAGCAGTAGGGGGCGTGGAGATACGCAGTATTTT CASSRGRGDTQYF
TRBJ2-2 - - TRBV18 TGTGCCAGCTCGGCCGTCCGGGGCGGGGAGCTGTTTTTT CASSAVRGGELFF
TRBJ2-6 - - TRBV5-1 TGCGCCAGCAGCGCGACAGTCTCTGGGGCCAACGTCCTGACTTTC CASSATVSGANVLTF
TRBJ2-7 few - TRBV7-2 TGTGCCAGCAGCTTAGGGCGGTTTAGGCCTCTCGGGTACTACGAGCAGTACTTC CASSLGRFRPLGYYEQYF
TRBJ2-1 few TRBD2 TRBV30 TGTGCCTGGGCAGGTCTAGCGGGAGCCGGTGAGCAGTTCTTC CAWAGLAGAGEQFF
TRBJ1-1 - TRBD1 TRBV10-3 TGTGCCACCGAACTAGGGGGCTCACAAGGAACTGAAGCTTTCTTT CATELGGSQGTEAFF
TRBJ2-7 - TRBD1 TRBV7-2 TGTGCCAGCAGCTTAGATGGGACAGGGACCTACGAGCAGTACTTC CASSLDGTGTYEQYF
TRBJ1-1 - TRBD1 TRBV2 TGTGCCAGCACAGAACAGGGGGCGAACACTGAAGCTTTCTTT CASTEQGANTEAFF
TRBJ1-4 - TRBD1 TRBV18 TGTGCCAGCTCACTATCCGGGACAGGGAATGAAAAACTGTTTTTT CASSLSGTGNEKLFF
TRBJ1-1 - - TRBV16 TGTGCCAGCAAAAGACAGTGGGGCACTGAAGCTTTCTTT CASKRQWGTEAFF
TRBJ2-6 - - TRBV3-1/TRBV3-2 TGTGCCAGCAGCCGGGCGGGGGCCAACGTCCTGACTTTC CASSRAGANVLTF
TRBJ1-2 - - TRBV6-5 TGTGCCAGCAGCTCCCCTCTGAACTATGGCTACACCTTC CASSSPLNYGYTF
TRBJ1-5 - - TRBV3-1/TRBV3-2 TGTGCCAGCAGCCAAGGTCGAGTGGGCATATATAGCAATCAGCCCCAGCATTTT CASSQGRVGIYSNQPQHF